This TCR beta chain was recovered during a study of Ad26.COV2.S vaccination and SARS-CoV-2 variants. Study-level findings and limits: It was found that vaccine and placebo recipients had similar non-spike TCR breadth. Researchers cautioned that TCR breadth and depth analyses may have underestimated total T cell responses. Vaccinees showed greater spike-specific TCR breadth than placebo recipients. After vaccination, substantial breadth of spike-specific CD8+ and CD4+ responses was reported.

Libraries were prepared by immunoSEQ multiplex PCR; TCRdb keeps only in-frame clonotypes and omits some of them. The sample lists over 130,000 clones, more than 80% seen once, with around 5.1% in the top ten. For this clone: Its antigen is unidentified.

This CDR3 is built from 13 residues. Trimming removed 2 bases at V and 6 bases at J, with 10 bases between. The germline V gene has CDR1 MNHEY and CDR2 SVGAGI. This sequence originates from a human donor who had recovered from COVID-19. The sample consisted of peripheral blood, taken after recovery from COVID-19. V gene TRBV6-5 combines with J gene TRBJ1-2, with D hard to call. CDR3 in DNA: TGTGCCAGCAGTTACCGACGGACGAATGGCTACACCTTC. It specifies CASSYRRTNGYTF.